The T cell receptor beta chain under discussion was sequenced for a study of control samples from healthy donors and cancer patients. This CDR3 has 14 residues. V was pared by 11 bases and J by 5 bases, with 20 bases between. Germline CDR1 and CDR2: SNHLY and FYNNEI. Profiled with immunoSEQ multiplex PCR; TCRdb holds only in-frame clones, not every one. The profile covers 150,000 to 200,000 clones, with 91% appearing a single time and approximately 2% taken by the ten largest. The genes are TRBV2 and TRBJ2-3; no clear D gene. Sequencing was done on a sample of blood. The receptor's source is a woman in her forties in good health. The CDR3 DNA reads TGTGCCGACTTAAGGGCCGAAAACGAAGATACGCAGTATTTT. Encoded protein: CADLRAENEDTQYF. The full variable domain, with the rest looked up from reference TRBV2 and TRBJ2-3, is EPEVTQTPSHQVTQMGQEVILRCVPISNHLYFYWYRQILGQKVEFLVSFYNNEISEKSEIFDDQFSVERPDGSNFTLKIRSTKLEDSAMYFCADLRAENEDTQYFGPGTRLTVL.